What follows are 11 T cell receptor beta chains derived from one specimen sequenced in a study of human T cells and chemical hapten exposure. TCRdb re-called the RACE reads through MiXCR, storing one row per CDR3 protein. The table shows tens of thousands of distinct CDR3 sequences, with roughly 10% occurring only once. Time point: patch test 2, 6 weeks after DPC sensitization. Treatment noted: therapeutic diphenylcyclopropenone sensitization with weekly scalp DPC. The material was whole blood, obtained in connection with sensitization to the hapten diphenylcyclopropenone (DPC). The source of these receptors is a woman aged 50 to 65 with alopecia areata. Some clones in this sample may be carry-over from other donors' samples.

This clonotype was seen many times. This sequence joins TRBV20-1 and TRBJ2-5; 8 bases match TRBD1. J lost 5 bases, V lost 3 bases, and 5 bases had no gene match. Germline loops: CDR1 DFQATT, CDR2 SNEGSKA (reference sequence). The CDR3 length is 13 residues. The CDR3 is CSARAGGQETQYF. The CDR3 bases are TGCAGTGCTAGGGCAGGGGGCCAGGAGACCCAGTACTTC.

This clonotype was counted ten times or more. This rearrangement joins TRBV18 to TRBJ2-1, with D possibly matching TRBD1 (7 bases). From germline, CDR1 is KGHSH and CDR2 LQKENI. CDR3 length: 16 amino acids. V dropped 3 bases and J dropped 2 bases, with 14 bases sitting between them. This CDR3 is CASSPWAGGTYNEQFF. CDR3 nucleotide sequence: TGTGCCAGCTCACCTTGGGCAGGGGGGACCTACAATGAGCAGTTCTTC.

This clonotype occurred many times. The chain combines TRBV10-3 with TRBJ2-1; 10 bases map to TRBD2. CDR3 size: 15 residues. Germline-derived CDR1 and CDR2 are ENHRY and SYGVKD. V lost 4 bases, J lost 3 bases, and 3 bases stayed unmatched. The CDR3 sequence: CAISAGTSDYNEQFF. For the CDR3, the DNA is TGTGCCATCAGTGCCGGGACTAGCGACTACAATGAGCAGTTCTTC.

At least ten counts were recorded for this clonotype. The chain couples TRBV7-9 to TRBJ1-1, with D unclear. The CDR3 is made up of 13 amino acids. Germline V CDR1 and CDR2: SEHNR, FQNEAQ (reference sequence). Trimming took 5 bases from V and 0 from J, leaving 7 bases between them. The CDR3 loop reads CASSRIMNTEAFF. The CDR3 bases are TGTGCCAGCAGCCGAATCATGAACACTGAAGCTTTCTTT.

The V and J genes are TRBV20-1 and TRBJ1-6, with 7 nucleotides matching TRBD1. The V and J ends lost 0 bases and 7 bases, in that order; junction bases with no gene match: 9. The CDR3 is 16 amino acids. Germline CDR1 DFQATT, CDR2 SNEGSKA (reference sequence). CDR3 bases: TGCAGTGCTAGAGATTCGGGCAGGGGGGTAAATTCACCCCTCCACTTT. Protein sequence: CSARDSGRGVNSPLHF.

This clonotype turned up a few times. CDR3 loop: CASSLRTSGTYEQYF. The CDR3 DNA reads as TGTGCCAGCAGTTTACGGACTAGCGGGACTTACGAGCAGTACTTC. This chain connects TRBV6-6 to TRBJ2-7; TRBD2 aligns across 12 bases. J was trimmed by 4 bases and V by 4 bases; bases with no gene match: 5. CDR3 length equals 15 residues. Germline CDR1 MNHNY, CDR2 SVGAGI (reference sequence).

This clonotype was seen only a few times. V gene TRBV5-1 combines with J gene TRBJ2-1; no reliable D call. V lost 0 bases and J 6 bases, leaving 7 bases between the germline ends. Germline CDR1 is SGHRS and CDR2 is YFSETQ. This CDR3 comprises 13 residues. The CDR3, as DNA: TGCGCCAGCAGCTTGGCGTGGGGCAATGAGCAGTTCTTC. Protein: CASSLAWGNEQFF. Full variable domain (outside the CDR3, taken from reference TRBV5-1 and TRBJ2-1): KAGVTQTPRYLIKTRGQQVTLSCSPISGHRSVSWYQQTPGQGLQFLFEYFSETQRNKGNFPGRFSGRQFSNSRSEMNVSTLELGDSALYLCASSLAWGNEQFFGPGTRLTVL.

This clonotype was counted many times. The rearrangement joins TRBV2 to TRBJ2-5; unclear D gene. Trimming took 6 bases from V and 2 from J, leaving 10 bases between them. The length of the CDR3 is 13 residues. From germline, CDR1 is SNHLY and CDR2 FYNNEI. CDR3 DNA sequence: TGTGCCAGCAGGGCCTTGTATCAAGAGACCCAGTACTTC. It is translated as CASRALYQETQYF.

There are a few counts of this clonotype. CDR3 coding DNA: TGCGCCAGCAGCCAAGGGGGCAGCAGTGGCGTCTCTGGAAACACCATATATTTT. Translating gives CASSQGGSSGVSGNTIYF. The chain combines TRBV4-3 with TRBJ1-3; D is possibly TRBD1 (5 bases). V shed 1 base and J shed 0 bases, with 16 bases lying between them. Germline V gene lookup returns CDR1 LGHNA and CDR2 YSLEER. CDR3 length: 18 amino acids.

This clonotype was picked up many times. The CDR3 protein is CASSGGPRLYGYTF. The DNA for the CDR3 is TGCGCCAGCAGTGGCGGGCCTAGACTGTATGGCTACACCTTC. The gene calls are TRBV10-2 and TRBJ1-2, with no clear D. The CDR3 is 14 amino acids. CDR1 WSHSY and CDR2 SAAADI come from the germline V gene. Trimming shortened V by 4 bases and J by 5 bases, and 14 bases separated the two germline ends.

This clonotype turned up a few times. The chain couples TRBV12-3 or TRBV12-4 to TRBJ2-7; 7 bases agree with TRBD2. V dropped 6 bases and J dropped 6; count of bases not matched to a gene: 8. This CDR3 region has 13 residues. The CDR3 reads CASSLGGSREQYF. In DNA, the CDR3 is TGTGCCAGCAGCCTCGGCGGGAGTCGCGAGCAGTACTTC.